This T cell receptor beta chain stems from a study of blood T cell repertoires in COVID-19 (TCRdb year 2020). With respect to the entire study: The collaborator samples originated in the United States, Italy and Spain and spanned the acute and convalescent phases of COVID-19. The prospective study material was composed of cDNA or gDNA derived from T cells, B-cell-depleted T cells, or PBMCs. Deeply sampled blood TCRbeta repertoires from subjects exposed to, actively infected with, or recovered from COVID-19 were included in the dataset. A freely available public database, intended as a resource for researchers studying the immune response to SARS-CoV-2, is where the repertoires were released. Samples were obtained from the ongoing ImmuneRACE study (first 160 participants) and from about 1,300 subjects provided by 6 global collaborators. The sample metadata nearly always contained a de-identified subject ID, COVID-19 status, age in years and sex. HLA class I and class II types, where available, came from metadata supplied by the sample provider rather than from assay-based typing.

Results and caveats for the whole study, not just this receptor: The amount of clinical and demographic metadata varied by source and participant and was provided uncurated.

Collaborating institutions collected whole blood in K2EDTA tubes following their own protocols. Collaborator samples were shipped for TCRbeta analysis as frozen whole blood, isolated PBMCs, or DNA extracted from either sample type. Details on this clone: It lacks a known antigen. Per-base quality was not reported, and no clone a single base away is much larger than it.

The CDR3 sequence holds 14 residues, the cysteine and phenylalanine included. Only the CDR3 portion is preserved as DNA: 42 bases, with reading frame beginning at the first base. From the germline V gene (reference sequence), CDR1 is MNHEY and CDR2 is SMNVEV. V gives up 8 bases and J gives up 6 bases, and the segment between their germline ends measures 16 bases. TCRbeta CDR3 regions were amplified from genomic DNA by means of the immunoSEQ Assay, a bias-controlled multiplex PCR. On the study's bioinformatics: The number of nucleated cells in each sample was estimated from the amplification of reference gene primers within the assay. To quantify the absolute abundance of each unique TCRbeta CDR3 rearrangement, sequence reads were collapsed and filtered. For each sample, productive Simpson clonality was calculated as the square root of Simpson's diversity index across productive rearrangements. TCRdb limited this immuneACCESS table to in-frame rearrangements with V and J called. A share of clones is missing; checked studies link under half to unresolved V genes, and the rest is unexplained. D and trimming come from the DNA, and the V and J calls and clone size come from that table. The sample yields under 150,000 clones; approximately 92% were counted once. Of the sample, roughly 3% is held by the ten largest clones.

Sequenced material: peripheral blood. The receptor was isolated from an older woman with active COVID-19. This receptor chain uses TRBV27 and TRBJ1-4, with TRBD1 tentatively as D gene (5 bases match). The DNA sequence is TGTGCCAGCGGTCCGCGCAGGGCCGATGAAAAACTGTTTTTT. Its translation is CASGPRRADEKLFF.